The T cell receptor beta chain described here comes from a study of T cell responses to AZD1222 COVID-19 vaccine. Per the germline V gene, CDR1 is SGHTA and CDR2 is FQGNSA. Germline trimming cut 4 bases from V and 6 bases from J; bases unmatched to any gene: 2. The CDR3 length is 14 residues. Produced via immunoSEQ multiplex PCR; TCRdb's table is partial and in-frame only. Seen here are around 110,000 clones, 80% to 90% observed once, and the top ten hold roughly 7%. The clonotype comes from an adult in good health. This sample comprised peripheral blood, obtained on day 0 of AZD1222 vaccination. V gene TRBV7-2 combines with J gene TRBJ2-7, with 14 bases lining up with TRBD2. The CDR3 DNA sequence: TGTGCCAGCAGCTGGGGGACTAGCGGGAGCGAGCAGTACTTC. Its protein is CASSWGTSGSEQYF. The full variable domain, completed using reference TRBV7-2 and TRBJ2-7, is GAGVSQSPSNKVTEKGKDVELRCDPISGHTALYWYRQSLGQGLEFLIYFQGNSAPDKSGLPSDRFSAERTGGSVSTLTIQRTQQEDSAVYLCASSWGTSGSEQYFGPGTRLTVT.